Sequencing of this T cell receptor beta chain was carried out in a study of human CD4 T cells and Enterobacteriaceae. After about 6-7 days, proliferating activated T cells were FACS-sorted as CFSE-low CD25+ ICOS+ cells. Irradiated autologous monocytes pulsed with antigen were cultured at a 2:1 ratio with CFSE-labeled memory CD4+ T cells. The memory gate held CD4+ cells that were not CD45RA+CCR7+CD95- naive cells, over 98% pure. Heat-inactivated bacteria dosed at roughly 2 particles per monocyte; M. tuberculosis lysate at around 3.2 ug/ml. The CDR3 is 12 residues long. Looked up from germline, CDR1 is SQVTM and CDR2 is ANQGSEA. V was cut by 3 bases and J by 4 bases, with 9 bases left in between. This clone is labeled large (0.1 to 1%). Other DNA sequences in this sample translate to the same CDR3. Here immunoSEQ multiplex PCR was the method, and the copy in TCRdb shows in-frame clones only, minus some. This table has about 450 clones, around 41% appearing once.

Whole-study findings and limits: Shared Enterobacteriaceae clonotypes made up about 60-93% of templates.

The source of this sequence is a human donor in good health. The genes are TRBV29-1 and TRBJ1-1; D is perhaps TRBD1 (6 bases). The sequencing sample was made of bacteria-reactive CD4+ T cells grown in culture. The subset here: CFSE-low proliferating memory CD4 T cells sorted after in vitro stimulation with a heat-inactivated bacterium or M. tuberculosis lysate. The CDR3 sequence: CSVDTGFTEAFF. CDR3 bases: TGCAGCGTTGACACAGGGTTCACTGAAGCTTTCTTT.